The rows below give T cell receptor beta chains drawn from one sample of a study of cytomegalovirus exposure and HLA in healthy donors. Only in-frame clones appear in the TCRdb table, and some are missing; sequencing was by immunoSEQ multiplex PCR. The sample lists 100,000 to 150,000 clones, about 80% occurring once. Material for sequencing was PBMCs. The receptors here all came from a man aged 30-40 years in good health and CMV-seronegative. Both conserved end residues are part of each CDR3. D genes are given only for firm matches. Not every row has a clone size; where given, it reads once, few, many or a size class.

d_call j_call v_call clone_size cdr3_length cdr3_aa cdr3_nt
. TRBJ1-1 TRBV7-9 . 17 CASSRISGQRMNTEAFF TGTGCCAGCAGCCGTATTTCCGGGCAGCGGATGAACACTGAAGCTTTCTTT
. TRBJ2-3 TRBV19 . 16 CASSAGQQKSTDTQYF TGTGCCAGTAGTGCCGGACAGCAAAAGAGCACAGATACGCAGTATTTT
TRBD1 TRBJ1-4 TRBV6-5 . 15 CASSGGQAFNEKLFF TGTGCCAGCAGTGGCGGACAGGCCTTTAATGAAAAACTGTTTTTT
. TRBJ1-2 TRBV10-3 . 12 CAISERGGGYTF TGTGCCATCAGTGAGAGGGGAGGAGGCTACACCTTC
. TRBJ2-1 TRBV5-4 . 13 CASSFDSGNEQFF TGTGCCAGCAGCTTTGACTCAGGGAATGAGCAGTTCTTC
. TRBJ2-4 TRBV30 . 15 CAWSEDLGAKNIQYF TGTGCCTGGAGTGAGGACTTGGGGGCCAAAAACATTCAGTACTTC
. TRBJ1-1 TRBV7-3 . 13 CASSLRGNTEAFF TGTGCCAGCAGCTTACGGGGGAACACTGAAGCTTTCTTT
. TRBJ2-1 TRBV27 . 15 CASTIGGSSYNEQFF TGTGCCAGCACCATAGGGGGATCCTCCTACAATGAGCAGTTCTTC
. TRBJ1-1 TRBV18 . 14 CASSLAGENTEAFF TGTGCCAGCTCACTCGCAGGGGAGAACACTGAAGCTTTCTTT
TRBD1 TRBJ2-5 TRBV29-1 few 13 CSVARGLGETQYF TGCAGCGTTGCCAGGGGGCTGGGAGAGACCCAGTACTTC
. TRBJ1-2 TRBV4-1 . 15 CASSQAMTGLYGYTF TGCGCCAGCAGCCAGGCTATGACAGGACTCTATGGCTACACCTTC
. TRBJ2-1 TRBV5-6 . 14 CASSSRYNTNEQFF TGTGCCAGCAGCTCCCGGTATAATACGAATGAGCAGTTCTTC
. TRBJ1-3 TRBV28 . 13 CASRRSSGNTIYF TGTGCCAGCAGGCGGTCGTCAGGAAACACCATATATTTT
. TRBJ2-5 TRBV7-9 few 15 CASSQYQEVAETQYF TGTGCCAGCAGCCAGTACCAGGAGGTTGCGGAGACCCAGTACTTC
. TRBJ1-3 TRBV7-6 . 11 CASSPGNTIYF TGTGCCAGCAGCCCGGGAAACACCATATATTTT
TRBD1 TRBJ1-1 TRBV18 . 11 CASSPGQEAFF TGTGCCAGCTCACCGGGACAGGAAGCTTTCTTT
. TRBJ1-1 TRBV6-1 . 13 CASPGIENTEAFF TGTGCCAGCCCTGGTATAGAAAACACTGAAGCTTTCTTT
. TRBJ1-2 TRBV6-1 . 14 CASSEAHGAYGYTF TGTGCCAGCAGTGAAGCCCACGGAGCCTATGGCTACACCTTC
TRBD1 TRBJ1-5 TRBV28 . 15 CASSRDREPNQPQHF TGTGCCAGCAGTCGGGACAGGGAGCCAAATCAGCCCCAGCATTTT
TRBD1 TRBJ2-5 TRBV5-5 . 15 CASSPGQGARETQYF TGTGCCAGCAGCCCTGGACAGGGGGCGAGAGAGACCCAGTACTTC
. TRBJ2-5 TRBV7-9 . 19 CASSLGQRGFSGPGETQYF TGTGCCAGCAGCTTAGGTCAGAGGGGCTTTAGCGGTCCAGGGGAGACCCAGTACTTC
. TRBJ1-2 TRBV5-5 . 13 CASSLLVNYGYTF TGTGCCAGCAGCTTGCTCGTTAACTATGGCTACACCTTC
. TRBJ2-3 TRBV27 once 14 CASSRQAWADTQYF TGTGCCAGCAGTAGACAGGCTTGGGCAGATACGCAGTATTTT
. TRBJ2-7 TRBV6-5 . 14 CASSYSRTTYEQYF TGTGCCAGCAGTTACTCCCGGACTACATACGAGCAGTACTTC
TRBD1 TRBJ1-2 TRBV7-6 . 14 CASSAGTGSYGYTF TGTGCCAGCAGCGCCGGGACAGGGTCCTATGGCTACACCTTC
. TRBJ1-3 TRBV6-6 once 16 CASSYSGRVVGNTIYF TGTGCCAGCAGTTACTCGGGCAGGGTGGTGGGAAACACCATATATTTT
. TRBJ1-3 TRBV30 . 13 CAWSVLGGNTIYF TGTGCCTGGAGTGTACTCGGGGGAAACACCATATATTTT
TRBD1 TRBJ2-2 TRBV5-6 . 19 CASSHSDRRTGIYTGELFF TGTGCCAGCAGCCACTCGGACAGGCGGACGGGAATTTACACCGGGGAGCTGTTTTTT
. TRBJ2-1 TRBV7-9 . 16 CASSLVAGPSYNEQFF TGTGCCAGCAGCTTAGTGGCAGGGCCGTCTTACAATGAGCAGTTCTTC
. TRBJ1-4 TRBV28 . 18 CASSPPGEWATTNEKLFF TGTGCCAGCAGTCCTCCCGGCGAATGGGCGACAACTAATGAAAAACTGTTTTTT
. TRBJ2-1 TRBV27 . 17 CASSPLPDRILNNEQFF TGTGCCAGCAGTCCCCTACCCGACAGGATCCTAAACAATGAGCAGTTCTTC
TRBD1 TRBJ1-2 TRBV27 . 14 CASSFGTGGFGYTF TGTGCCAGCAGTTTTGGGACAGGGGGCTTTGGCTACACCTTC
TRBD1 TRBJ1-5 TRBV27 . 17 CASRKGTGGRSNQPQHF TGTGCCAGCAGAAAAGGGACAGGGGGCAGGAGCAATCAGCCCCAGCATTTT